The 28 T cell receptor beta chains below come from one sample, sequenced in a study of T cell repertoires in cytomegalovirus infection. TCRdb ran MiXCR on the reads and lists one entry per CDR3 protein. The data contain about 920,000 distinct CDR3 sequences, roughly 30% of them singletons. Antigens of these TCRs are unknown. This sample comprised cultured CD8+ T cells from PBMCs, obtained from culture after CMV antigen stimulation. These receptors were obtained from a human donor in good health (CMV status not recorded). Some clones in this sample may be carry-over from other donors' samples.

As regards this clonotype: At one of its ends the junction is not consistent with the germline gene, which may arise from a read error. The rearrangement joins TRBV12-3 or TRBV12-4 to TRBJ1-1; D is ambiguous. CDR3 length: 15 amino acids. The CDR3: CANSLPPSLNTEAFF. In nucleotides, the CDR3 is TGTGCCAACAGTTTACCCCCGTCCCTGAACACTGAAGCTTTCTTT.

J is TRBJ1-2 and V is TRBV4-1; D is perhaps TRBD1 (6 bases). Trimming removed 1 base from V and 6 bases from J, with 12 bases in between. Germline-derived CDR1 and CDR2 are MGHRA and YSYEKL. This CDR3 comprises 14 residues. Here the CDR3 reads CASSQVPGVHGYTF. DNA for the CDR3: TGCGCCAGCAGCCAAGTCCCAGGGGTCCATGGCTACACCTTC.

V usage is TRBV27 and J usage is TRBJ2-7; weak D call: TRBD1 (5 bases). Trimming stripped 0 bases from V and 2 bases from J, with 14 bases between. The V gene's germline CDR1 is MNHEY and CDR2 SMNVEV (reference sequence). This CDR3 region has 16 residues. The CDR3: CASSLSAGQYAYEQYV. The CDR3 bases are TGTGCCAGCAGTTTATCGGCAGGACAATACGCCTACGAGCAGTACGTC.

The count of this clonotype is one. A much larger clone differs by one base, so this may be a read error. J is TRBJ2-5 and V is TRBV6-1, with D perhaps TRBD1 or TRBD2 (5 bases each). From germline, CDR1 is MNHNS and CDR2 SASEGT. With 1 base removed from V and 5 bases from J, the gap between germline ends came to 14 bases. The CDR3 spans 15 residues. DNA for the CDR3: TGTGCCAGCAGTGAAGATCCGGGGCAATGGGAGACCCAGTACTTC. Translating gives CASSEDPGQWETQYF.

This clonotype has more than one count but fewer than ten. The J gene is TRBJ2-3, the V gene TRBV4-1; 9 bases match TRBD2. Trimming took 6 bases from V and 4 from J; bases not matched to a gene: 5. Germline CDR1 reads MGHRA; CDR2 reads YSYEKL. The CDR3 is made up of 14 amino acids. In DNA form, the CDR3 reads TGCGCCAGCAGGAGCTTAGCGGGGGCAGATACGCAGTATTTT. It translates to CASRSLAGADTQYF.

This clonotype appeared a few times. The genes are TRBV25-1 and TRBJ2-1; D might be TRBD1 or TRBD2, each matching 5 bases. Germline V lookup: CDR1 MGHDK, CDR2 SYGVNS. This CDR3 contains 13 residues. V dropped 7 bases and J dropped 6 bases, with 13 bases sitting between them. Here the CDR3 reads CASKVGTGNEQFF. The CDR3 region has the DNA TGTGCCAGCAAGGTCGGGACGGGCAATGAGCAGTTCTTC.

This sequence joins TRBV7-9 and TRBJ1-4, with 8 bases identical to TRBD1. CDR3 size: 17 residues. Germline trimming cut 4 bases from V and 0 bases from J; bases unmatched to any gene: 7. From germline, CDR1 is SEHNR and CDR2 FQNEAQ (reference sequence). The CDR3 reads CASSSEQGGATNEKLFF. In DNA form, the CDR3 reads TGTGCCAGCAGCTCCGAACAGGGGGGCGCAACTAATGAAAAACTGTTTTTT.

The table lists this clonotype with many counts. The J gene is TRBJ1-1, the V gene TRBV7-2; D is possibly TRBD1 (5 bases). The V end lost 3 bases, the J end lost 3 bases, and 11 bases lay between the germline ends. There are 14 residues in the CDR3. Per germline, CDR1 SGHTA and CDR2 FQGNSA. CDR3: CASSFNPGDTEAFF. Written as DNA, the CDR3 is TGTGCCAGCAGCTTTAACCCGGGGGACACTGAAGCTTTCTTT. Using reference TRBV7-2 and TRBJ1-1 for the parts outside the CDR3, the full variable domain is GAGVSQSPSNKVTEKGKDVELRCDPISGHTALYWYRQSLGQGLEFLIYFQGNSAPDKSGLPSDRFSAERTGGSVSTLTIQRTQQEDSAVYLCASSFNPGDTEAFFGQGTRLTVV.

This clonotype was seen only a few times. The rearrangement links TRBV6-2 or TRBV6-3 to TRBJ2-3; TRBD1 or TRBD2 may be the D gene (5 bases each). The CDR3 has 15 residues. Trimming cost V 3 bases and J 5 bases, with 15 bases left between them. CDR1 and CDR2 (germline): MNHEY, SVGEGT. The CDR3 DNA follows: TGTGCCAGCAGTTATAGCAGGCGTGGGGGAGATACGCAGTATTTT. This codes for CASSYSRRGGDTQYF.

This clonotype was counted a few times. This chain connects TRBV7-6 to TRBJ1-4; no firm D call. Trimming pared 1 base from V and 10 bases from J, leaving 13 bases between. CDR1 is SGHVS and CDR2 is FNYEAQ in the germline V gene. The CDR3 is 14 residues long. CDR3: CASSLGGEIGKLFF. The CDR3 nucleotides are TGTGCCAGCAGCTTAGGTGGGGAAATCGGAAAACTGTTTTTT. Based on the CDR3 plus reference TRBV7-6 and TRBJ1-4, the full variable domain is GAGVSQSPRYKVTKRGQDVALRCDPISGHVSLYWYRQALGQGPEFLTYFNYEAQQDKSGLPNDRFSAERPEGSISTLTIQRTEQRDSAMYRCASSLGGEIGKLFFGSGTQLSVL.

V usage is TRBV7-2 and J usage is TRBJ1-5; 9 nucleotides agree with TRBD1. The V gene's germline CDR1 is SGHTA and CDR2 FQGNSA. The CDR3 covers 17 residues. The junction had 15 bases not matched to a gene; V was cut back by 5 bases and J by 7 bases. CDR3 nucleotide sequence: TGTGCCAGCAGCCCCGCACTGGGACAGGGAATTAACCAGCCCCAGCATTTT. This translates into CASSPALGQGINQPQHF.

This clonotype was seen a few times. The V call is TRBV7-9, the J call TRBJ1-1, with 8 bases that match TRBD1. Germline CDR1 is SEHNR and CDR2 is FQNEAQ (reference sequence). The CDR3 spans 14 residues. Germline trimming cut 5 bases from V and 4 bases from J; bases unmatched to any gene: 6. CDR3 region: CASSGQGRGTEAFF. As DNA, the CDR3 is TGTGCCAGCAGCGGACAGGGTCGGGGCACTGAAGCTTTCTTT.

A few counts support this clonotype. The gene calls are TRBV28 and TRBJ2-3; D is unresolved. The CDR3 extends over 12 amino acids. With 3 bases removed from V and 5 bases from J, the gap between germline ends came to 6 bases. Germline loops: CDR1 MDHEN, CDR2 SYDVKM. CDR3 in DNA: TGTGCCAGCAGTTTGTCCGTAGATACGCAGTATTTT. Translating gives CASSLSVDTQYF.

This clonotype has a handful of counts. A read error may account for a junction end that differs from germline. The rearrangement links TRBV19 to TRBJ2-1; tentative D call: TRBD1 (6 bases). This CDR3 has 15 amino acids. The V gene's germline CDR1 is LNHDA and CDR2 SQIVND (reference sequence). As DNA, the CDR3 is TGTGCCAGTAGTATTGGCAGGGGCCCGATTAATGAGCAGTTCTTT. Amino acids: CASSIGRGPINEQFF. The variable domain in full, with the rest retrieved from reference TRBV19 and TRBJ2-1, is DGGITQSPKYLFRKEGQNVTLSCEQNLNHDAMYWYRQDPGQGLRLIYYSQIVNDFQKGDIAEGYSVSREKKESFPLTVTSAQKNPTAFYLCASSIGRGPINEQFFGPGTRLTVL.

There are a few counts of this clonotype. V and J are TRBV7-9 and TRBJ2-1; no clear D. The CDR3 has 15 amino acids. Looked up from germline, CDR1 is SEHNR and CDR2 is FQNEAQ (reference sequence). Trimming took off 1 base at V and 2 bases at J, with 9 bases between the two ends. The CDR3 reads CASSLDTDPYNEQFF. CDR3 in DNA: TGTGCCAGCAGCTTAGATACAGACCCCTACAATGAGCAGTTCTTC.

This rearrangement joins TRBV12-3 or TRBV12-4 to TRBJ2-7; D may be TRBD1 (5 bases). V was shortened by 7 bases and J by 0 bases, with 10 bases between the two germline ends. The length of the CDR3 is 13 residues. CDR3 sequence (DNA): TGTGCCAGCACCCCGGACAACTCCTACGAGCAGTACTTC. As protein: CASTPDNSYEQYF.

This clonotype has just a few counts. J is TRBJ2-5 and V is TRBV10-3; 7 bases fit TRBD1. J gave up 2 bases and V 1 base, and 7 bases lay outside the gene matches. Germline-derived CDR1 and CDR2 are ENHRY and SYGVKD. The CDR3 is 16 residues long. The CDR3 loop reads CAISEFGQATQETQYF. CDR3 nucleotides: TGTGCCATCAGTGAGTTCGGACAGGCCACGCAAGAGACCCAGTACTTC.

The chain has TRBV7-4 and TRBJ1-2, with no clear D. In germline, CDR1 is SGHVT, CDR2 SQSDAQ. V lost 1 base to trimming and J lost 0 bases, with 9 bases between them. CDR3 length: 15 amino acids. CDR3 nucleotide sequence: TGTGCCAGCAGCTTAGGGACGGCTACTAACTATGGCTACACCTTC. This gives the protein CASSLGTATNYGYTF. The variable domain in full, with the rest retrieved from reference TRBV7-4 and TRBJ1-2, is GAGVSQSPRYKVAKRGRDVALRCDSISGHVTLYWYRQTLGQGSEVLTYSQSDAQRDKSGRPSGRFSAERPERSVSTLKIQRTEQGDSAVYLCASSLGTATNYGYTFGSGTRLTVV.

This clonotype came up a few times. This chain links TRBV19 with TRBJ2-1, with 10 bases matching TRBD1. There are 18 residues in the CDR3. V was clipped by 7 bases and J by 1 base; unmatched bases: 13. CDR1 and CDR2 (germline): LNHDA, SQIVND (reference sequence). CDR3 protein: CASTPYSGTGVSYNEQFF. The DNA for the CDR3 is TGTGCCAGTACCCCATACTCCGGGACAGGGGTATCCTACAATGAGCAGTTCTTC.

At least ten counts were recorded for this clonotype. The chain uses TRBV7-6 and TRBJ2-1, with TRBD1 as a possible D gene (5 bases). Germline assignment: CDR1 SGHVS and CDR2 FNYEAQ. V lost 1 base and J 3 bases, leaving 13 bases between the germline ends. The CDR3 totals 16 residues. This chain's CDR3 is CASSLVWQGGYNEQFF. CDR3 bases: TGTGCCAGCAGCTTAGTGTGGCAGGGTGGCTACAATGAGCAGTTCTTC.

Comment on this clonotype: A read error may account for a junction end that differs from germline. This rearrangement joins TRBV27 to TRBJ2-7; D gene ambiguous. Germline lookup yields CDR1 MNHEY and CDR2 SMNVEV (reference sequence). CDR3 length: 13 amino acids. The CDR3 loop reads CACSLSGWLEQYF. In nucleotides, the CDR3 is TGTGCCTGCAGTTTATCTGGTTGGCTCGAGCAGTACTTC.

The sample holds many counts of this clonotype. This rearrangement joins TRBV7-9 to TRBJ2-3; possibly TRBD1 or TRBD2 for D (6 bases each). V was pared by 11 bases and J by 1 base, with 19 bases between. The CDR3 is made up of 15 amino acids. The germline V gene encodes CDR1 SEHNR and CDR2 FQNEAQ (reference sequence). CDR3: CAAILSGGRTDTQYF. The CDR3 bases are TGTGCCGCGATACTATCCGGGGGCCGCACAGATACGCAGTATTTT.

This clonotype has ten or more counts. V gene TRBV7-6 combines with J gene TRBJ1-4; the D gene is possibly TRBD1 (5 bases). CDR3 length equals 15 residues. V gave up 4 bases and J gave up 8 bases, with 17 bases separating them. Per the germline V gene, CDR1 is SGHVS and CDR2 is FNYEAQ. The CDR3 loop is CASSSGRDRGEKLFF. DNA of the CDR3: TGTGCCAGCAGCTCCGGTAGGGACCGAGGGGAAAAACTGTTTTTT.

This clonotype came up a few times. The V gene is TRBV12-3 or TRBV12-4, the J gene TRBJ1-6; D is undetermined. Trimming removed 3 bases from V and 5 bases from J, with 14 bases in between. CDR3 length: 16 residues. The CDR3 spells CASSFGSVWDNSPLHF. CDR3 coding DNA: TGTGCCAGCAGTTTTGGGTCGGTTTGGGATAATTCACCCCTCCACTTT.

This sequence joins TRBV11-2 and TRBJ2-7, with D perhaps TRBD1 or TRBD2 (6 bases each). The V gene lost 0 bases and the J gene lost 0 bases, with 15 bases spanning the gap. This CDR3 is 17 amino acids long. Germline V lookup: CDR1 SGHAT, CDR2 FQNNGV. In DNA, the CDR3 is TGTGCCAGCAGCTTAGATCGGGGGCTAGCGAGCTCCTACGAGCAGTACTTC. Translating it yields CASSLDRGLASSYEQYF.

The V gene is TRBV15, the J gene TRBJ1-1; D gene unclear. CDR1 is LNHNV, CDR2 YYDKDF, per germline (reference sequence). V shed 0 bases and J shed 0 bases, with 11 bases lying between them. This CDR3 spans 16 amino acids. The CDR3 coding sequence is TGTGCCACCAGCAGAGATTACGGGTCGGTGAACACTGAAGCTTTCTTT. This sequence encodes CATSRDYGSVNTEAFF.

The J gene is TRBJ1-6, the V gene TRBV18; the D is unclear. Trimming stripped 1 base from V and 1 base from J, with 11 bases between. The CDR3 totals 17 residues. The germline CDR1 and CDR2 sequences are KGHSH and LQKENI. CDR3 amino acids: CASSPREKASYNSPLHF. DNA of the CDR3: TGTGCCAGCTCACCACGGGAAAAAGCGTCCTATAATTCACCCCTCCACTTT.

The chain links TRBV5-4 to TRBJ1-2; D gene ambiguous. Germline V lookup: CDR1 SGHNT, CDR2 YYREEE (reference sequence). The CDR3 covers 12 residues. V shed 1 base and J shed 5 bases, with 6 bases lying between them. Here the CDR3 DNA reads TGTGCCAGCAGCTTGTCACCTTATGGCTACACCTTC. It codes for CASSLSPYGYTF.